This T cell receptor (beta chain) was identified during a study of siplizumab effects on memory and regulatory T cells. Study-wide findings and caveats: In controls, about a quarter of mappable alloreactive CD4+ clones were Treg-derived on average, versus around 69% with siplizumab. Naive T cells apparently outstripped memory cells in diversity and seemed major alloresponse contributors. Proliferating Tregs from siplizumab cultures lacked functional confirmation of suppression. Most proliferating CD4+ or CD8+ clones, roughly 75-97%, had no naive or memory assignment.

With regard to this clone: What it binds is not known.

Measured with immunoSEQ multiplex PCR; TCRdb has only the in-frame clones, and not every one. The sample holds thousands of clones, roughly two thirds seen once. The CDR3 is made up of 13 amino acids. CDR1 SNHLY and CDR2 FYNNEI come from the germline V gene. Trimming took 7 bases from V and 5 from J, leaving 14 bases between them. The sequencing input was effector memory CD8+ T cells sorted from blood. Subset indicated: unstimulated CD8+ effector memory T cells. V is TRBV2 and J is TRBJ1-1; the D is unclear. The receptor's source is a human donor in good health. This CDR3 reads CASTTEYLTEAFF. DNA of the CDR3: TGTGCCAGCACGACTGAATATTTAACTGAAGCTTTCTTT. The whole variable domain, remainder taken from reference TRBV2 and TRBJ1-1, is EPEVTQTPSHQVTQMGQEVILRCVPISNHLYFYWYRQILGQKVEFLVSFYNNEISEKSEIFDDQFSVERPDGSNFTLKIRSTKLEDSAMYFCASTTEYLTEAFFGQGTRLTVV.